The 25 T cell receptor beta chains below come from one sample, sequenced in a study of shared clonotypes between healthy human individuals. Assay: immunoSEQ multiplex PCR; the TCRdb copy retains only in-frame clones and omits some. This sample has about 1.1 million clones; about 72% occur once, and the top ten carry 0.89%. Source material: memory CD4+ T cells from PBMCs. Subset of the sample: CD45RA-negative fraction. These receptor sequences come from a man younger than 35 in good health. Some clones in this sample may be carry-over from other donors' samples.

The CDR3 reads CASSVSGQRNQPQHF. As DNA, the CDR3 is TGTGCCAGCAGCGTTTCCGGCCAAAGGAATCAGCCCCAGCATTTT. This rearrangement joins TRBV9 to TRBJ1-5; D gene ambiguous. Germline V CDR1 and CDR2: SGDLS, YYNGEE. The length of the CDR3 is 15 residues. V shed 2 bases and J shed 4 bases, with 13 bases lying between them.

The J gene is TRBJ1-3, the V gene TRBV4-2, with a weak D call TRBD1 (6 bases). Trimming removed 3 bases from V and 4 bases from J, with 7 bases in between. The CDR3 runs to 13 residues. Germline V lookup: CDR1 LGHNA, CDR2 YNFKEQ. For the CDR3, the DNA is TGTGCCAGCAGCCAGACAGGAGGAAACACCATATATTTT. This sequence encodes CASSQTGGNTIYF.

J is TRBJ2-3 and V is TRBV28; D is possibly TRBD1 or TRBD2 (6 bases each). There are 13 residues in the CDR3. Trimming stripped 6 bases from V and 6 bases from J, with 13 bases between. Per the germline V gene, CDR1 is MDHEN and CDR2 is SYDVKM. The CDR3 region has the DNA TGTGCCAGCAGCCGGGGGCTGGGGGATACGCAGTATTTT. Translated, it gives CASSRGLGDTQYF.

CDR3 sequence: CASSYVGKDTEAFF. In nucleotides, the CDR3 is TGTGCCAGCAGTTACGTCGGGAAGGACACTGAAGCTTTCTTT. The V call is TRBV6-6, the J call TRBJ1-1; D gene uncertain. CDR1 is MNHNY, CDR2 SVGAGI, per germline (reference sequence). Trimming left V 2 bases short and J 3 bases short, with 10 bases between. The CDR3 covers 14 residues.

A few counts support this clone. The genes are TRBV7-2 and TRBJ1-5, with 8 bases identical to TRBD1. V trimming: 6 bases; J trimming: 0 bases; junction bases outside the gene matches: 4. The CDR3 has 15 amino acids. The germline V gene has CDR1 SGHTA and CDR2 FQGNSA. The DNA of the CDR3 is TGTGCCAGCAGTAGGACAGGGTATAGCAATCAGCCCCAGCATTTT. This sequence encodes CASSRTGYSNQPQHF.

This sequence joins TRBV4-2 and TRBJ2-7, with 15 bases aligning to TRBD2. With V trimmed by 3 bases and J by 7 bases, 10 bases remained unmatched. The V gene's germline CDR1 is LGHNA and CDR2 YNFKEQ. CDR3 size: 17 residues. The CDR3 nucleotides are TGTGCCAGCAGCCAGGGGACTAGCGGGAGGCTCAGTTTGGAGCAGTACTTC. This codes for CASSQGTSGRLSLEQYF.

A single count supports this clone. J is TRBJ2-6 and V is TRBV5-1; the D is unclear. CDR3 length equals 17 residues. Germline V gene data show CDR1 as SGHRS and CDR2 as YFSETQ. V gave up 2 bases and J gave up 1 base, with 13 bases separating them. The CDR3 region is CASSFFGNPSGANVLTF. The CDR3, as DNA: TGCGCCAGCAGCTTCTTTGGCAACCCTTCTGGGGCCAACGTCCTGACTTTC.

As regards this clone: The same CDR3 also results from other DNA sequences found in this sample. The genes are TRBV29-1 and TRBJ2-7; D is possibly TRBD1 (5 bases). The CDR3 length is 11 residues. V dropped 6 bases and J dropped 2 bases, with 8 bases sitting between them. Germline CDR1 reads SQVTM; CDR2 reads ANQGSEA. The CDR3 DNA is TGCAGCGTCCAGGGCGCCTACGAGCAGTACTTC. Translation gives CSVQGAYEQYF.

The chain recombines TRBV7-6 with TRBJ2-1, with 9 bases lining up with TRBD2. CDR3 size: 13 residues. V dropped 1 base and J dropped 9; count of bases not matched to a gene: 1. CDR1 and CDR2 (germline): SGHVS, FNYEAQ. The CDR3 coding sequence is TGTGCCAGCAGCTTAGGGACTAGCGTTGAGCAGTTCTTC. Its protein is CASSLGTSVEQFF.

The chain is built from TRBV18 and TRBJ1-5; 7 positions agree with TRBD1. Looked up from germline, CDR1 is KGHSH and CDR2 is LQKENI. This CDR3 has 16 amino acids. With 4 bases clipped from V and 6 bases from J, the junction kept 12 bases outside the gene matches. DNA of the CDR3: TGTGCCAGCTCACTACCGAAACTGGCAGGGGGTCAGCCCCAGCATTTT. Residues: CASSLPKLAGGQPQHF.

The chain employs TRBV5-1 and TRBJ2-1; TRBD1 is a possible D gene (6 bases). The CDR3 has 14 amino acids. V was pared by 7 bases and J by 7 bases, with 18 bases between. In germline, CDR1 is SGHRS, CDR2 YFSETQ. The CDR3: CASQLLPGANEQFF. The DNA for the CDR3 is TGCGCCAGCCAGCTCCTTCCAGGGGCGAATGAGCAGTTCTTC.

The chain carries TRBV29-1 and TRBJ1-2, with TRBD1 as a possible D gene (6 bases). The CDR3 has 14 residues. Per germline, CDR1 SQVTM and CDR2 ANQGSEA. V shed 6 bases and J shed 3 bases, with 17 bases lying between them. CDR3: CSVYAGEDDYGYTF. Written as DNA, the CDR3 is TGCAGCGTCTATGCAGGGGAAGATGACTATGGCTACACCTTC. The complete variable domain, with remaining parts taken from reference TRBV29-1 and TRBJ1-2, reads SAVISQKPSRDICQRGTSLTIQCQVDSQVTMMFWYRQQPGQSLTLIATANQGSEATYESGFVIDKFPISRPNLTFSTLTVSNMSPEDSSIYLCSVYAGEDDYGYTFGSGTRLTVV.

This clone was counted only a few times. The rearrangement joins TRBV4-1 to TRBJ2-7; 7 bases line up with TRBD1. Germline CDR1 is MGHRA and CDR2 is YSYEKL. The CDR3 contains 14 residues. With V trimmed by 1 base and J by 5 bases, 5 bases remained unmatched. The CDR3 loop reads CASSQAPTGDEQYF. Here the CDR3 DNA reads TGCGCCAGCAGCCAAGCCCCAACAGGGGACGAGCAGTACTTC.

This chain joins TRBV7-2 and TRBJ2-7, with TRBD1 matching over 8 bases. The CDR3 length is 13 residues. The J segment lost 6 bases and the V segment lost 4 bases, leaving 5 bases of the junction unmatched. Germline values: CDR1 SGHTA, CDR2 FQGNSA. This CDR3 reads CASSSTGAGEQYF. CDR3 bases: TGTGCCAGCAGCTCGACAGGGGCTGGCGAGCAGTACTTC.

This clone was seen a few times. The chain links TRBV27 to TRBJ2-7; unclear D gene. With 6 bases removed from V and 0 bases from J, the gap between germline ends came to 12 bases. The V gene's germline CDR1 is MNHEY and CDR2 SMNVEV (reference sequence). The CDR3 has 14 amino acids. The CDR3 DNA reads TGTGCCAGCAGATCTTACCAAAGCTCCTACGAGCAGTACTTC. It codes for CASRSYQSSYEQYF.

This rearrangement joins TRBV6-1 to TRBJ1-5; 9 bases fit TRBD1. Germline values: CDR1 MNHNS, CDR2 SASEGT. Losses at the gene ends were 5 bases for V and 7 bases for J; bases not matched to a gene: 9. This CDR3 has 15 residues. The CDR3 coding sequence is TGTGCCAGCAGTCCGGGACAGGGTTACGGACAGCCCCAGCATTTT. As protein: CASSPGQGYGQPQHF.

This rearrangement joins TRBV7-8 to TRBJ2-7; D possibly uses TRBD1 or TRBD2 (5 bases each). The germline gives CDR1 SGHVS, CDR2 FQNEAQ. The CDR3 is 14 residues long. Trimming shortened V by 2 bases and J by 6 bases, and 14 bases separated the two germline ends. The CDR3 DNA reads TGTGCCAGCAGCTTACTGGTAGCCGGGGCCGAGCAGTACTTC. Translation gives CASSLLVAGAEQYF.

The V call is TRBV9, the J call TRBJ1-2; 9 bases are shared with TRBD1. This CDR3 contains 15 residues. The trim removed 3 bases at V and 6 bases at J, leaving 9 bases unmatched. Germline CDR1 SGDLS, CDR2 YYNGEE. The CDR3 region has the DNA TGTGCCAGCAGCGCGCAGGGACAGGGCGACCATGGCTACACCTTC. Translating gives CASSAQGQGDHGYTF.

The chain joins TRBV9 to TRBJ2-5, with D perhaps matching TRBD2 (6 bases). Trimming took off 3 bases at V and 2 bases at J, with 11 bases between the two ends. The CDR3 is 14 residues long. CDR1 and CDR2 from the germline V gene are SGDLS and YYNGEE. The CDR3 protein is CASSGIAAQETQYF. The CDR3 DNA follows: TGTGCCAGCAGCGGAATAGCGGCGCAAGAGACCCAGTACTTC.

V gene TRBV11-2 combines with J gene TRBJ2-7; tentatively, D is TRBD2 (6 bases). V lost 1 base and J 3 bases, leaving 13 bases between the germline ends. Looked up from germline, CDR1 is SGHAT and CDR2 is FQNNGV. CDR3 length: 15 amino acids. DNA for the CDR3: TGTGCCAGCAGCTTAGGGCTAGCGTTCCTCTACGAGCAGTACTTC. Translated, it gives CASSLGLAFLYEQYF. The complete variable domain, with remaining parts taken from reference TRBV11-2 and TRBJ2-7, reads EAGVAQSPRYKIIEKRQSVAFWCNPISGHATLYWYQQILGQGPKLLIQFQNNGVVDDSQLPKDRFSAERLKGVDSTLKIQPAKLEDSAVYLCASSLGLAFLYEQYFGPGTRLTVT.

This clone was detected only a few times. J is TRBJ2-7 and V is TRBV9, with D unclear. Germline CDR1 is SGDLS and CDR2 is YYNGEE. Trimming left V 1 base short and J 0 bases short, with 11 bases between. CDR3 length equals 15 residues. Written as DNA, the CDR3 is TGTGCCAGCAGCGTACAGGCAATGAGCTCCTACGAGCAGTACTTC. Protein product: CASSVQAMSSYEQYF.

This rearrangement joins TRBV10-1 to TRBJ1-6; D is ambiguous. CDR1 and CDR2 (germline): WNHNN, SYGVQD (reference sequence). This CDR3 contains 15 residues. The V gene lost 0 bases and the J gene lost 7 bases, with 10 bases spanning the gap. CDR3: CASSESGRSNSPLHF. Here the CDR3 DNA reads TGCGCCAGCAGTGAGTCCGGCAGGTCGAATTCACCCCTCCACTTT.

The rearrangement joins TRBV25-1 to TRBJ2-3; the D gene is possibly TRBD2 (6 bases). The CDR3 has 16 residues. The V gene's germline CDR1 is MGHDK and CDR2 SYGVNS. V was shortened by 4 bases and J by 0 bases, with 14 bases between the two germline ends. DNA for the CDR3: TGTGCCAGCAGTGGCCCCATAGCGGAGAGCACAGATACGCAGTATTTT. As protein: CASSGPIAESTDTQYF.

The J gene is TRBJ2-1, the V gene TRBV19; 7 bases are a match to TRBD2. J was trimmed by 0 bases and V by 2 bases; bases with no gene match: 4. CDR1 LNHDA and CDR2 SQIVND come from the germline V gene (reference sequence). This CDR3 region has 16 residues. CDR3 loop: CASSIKRDHSYNEQFF. DNA for the CDR3: TGTGCCAGTAGTATAAAGCGGGATCACTCCTACAATGAGCAGTTCTTC.

The chain employs TRBV28 and TRBJ1-1, with D uncertain. V lost 7 bases and J 0 bases, leaving 9 bases between the germline ends. This CDR3 has 13 residues. CDR1 MDHEN and CDR2 SYDVKM come from the germline V gene. In DNA, the CDR3 is TGTGCCAGCACGTTTGATATGAACACTGAAGCTTTCTTT. Translation gives CASTFDMNTEAFF.